The 22 T cell receptor beta chains given below trace back to one sample, sequenced in a study of T cell changes during pregnancy in multiple sclerosis. Produced via immunoSEQ multiplex PCR; TCRdb's table is partial and in-frame only. The repertoire holds approximately 130,000 clones, with roughly 96% as singletons. The input for sequencing was peripheral blood, taken after pregnancy. The receptor source for this set is a female donor with multiple sclerosis, enrolled in a pregnancy study.

This clone was recorded once. The rearrangement uses TRBV13 and TRBJ2-1, with TRBD2 identical over 11 bases. The J segment lost 7 bases and the V segment lost 6 bases, leaving 8 bases of the junction unmatched. The CDR3 runs 15 residues. Germline lookup yields CDR1 PRHDT and CDR2 FYEKMQ (reference sequence). The CDR3 DNA follows: TGTGCCAGCAGGCCTGCCGGACTAGCGGGTAATGAGCAGTTCTTC. This encodes CASRPAGLAGNEQFF.

The V gene is TRBV19, the J gene TRBJ1-5, with no clear D. Trimming stripped 11 bases from V and 1 base from J, with 12 bases between. The CDR3 sequence is 13 residues long. Per germline, CDR1 LNHDA and CDR2 SQIVND (reference sequence). The CDR3 loop is CAAGYGSNQPQHF. CDR3 sequence (DNA): TGTGCCGCGGGGTATGGAAGCAATCAGCCCCAGCATTTT.

CDR3 sequence: CASSFQEPYEQYF. The CDR3 region has the DNA TGTGCCAGCAGTTTCCAGGAACCCTACGAGCAGTACTTC. V is TRBV27 and J is TRBJ2-7, with D uncertain. V lost 3 bases and J lost 2, with 8 bases in between. Per germline, CDR1 MNHEY and CDR2 SMNVEV (reference sequence). The CDR3 is 13 residues long.

The genes are TRBV25-1 and TRBJ2-1; 9 bases line up with TRBD2. Germline V gene sequence: CDR1 MGHDK, CDR2 SYGVNS. This CDR3 is built from 16 residues. V shed 2 bases, J shed 13 bases, and the junction held 15 bases outside the gene matches. For the CDR3, the DNA is TGTGCCAGCAGTGAACAGGGGCTCATAAGACTAGCGGCACAGTTCTTC. It codes for CASSEQGLIRLAAQFF. Together with reference TRBV25-1 and TRBJ2-1, the CDR3 gives the full variable domain: EADIYQTPRYLVIGTGKKITLECSQTMGHDKMYWYQQDPGMELHLIHYSYGVNSTEKGDLSSESTVSRIRTEHFPLTLESARPSHTSQYLCASSEQGLIRLAAQFFGPGTRLTVL.

This chain links TRBV29-1 with TRBJ2-6, with D perhaps matching TRBD2 (6 bases). Germline values: CDR1 SQVTM, CDR2 ANQGSEA. This CDR3 region has 14 residues. The ends were cut back, 0 bases at V and 4 bases at J, with 7 bases in the middle. The CDR3 here is CSVEEGGGANVLTF. The CDR3 coding sequence is TGCAGCGTTGAAGAAGGAGGGGGGGCCAACGTCCTGACTTTC.

V gene TRBV5-1 combines with J gene TRBJ2-1; 12 bases agree with TRBD2. CDR1 and CDR2 from the germline V gene are SGHRS and YFSETQ. With V trimmed by 3 bases and J by 3 bases, 4 bases remained unmatched. CDR3 length equals 16 residues. CDR3 nucleotides: TGCGCCAGCAGCTCAAGACTAGCGGGAGTCTACAATGAGCAGTTCTTC. It yields the protein CASSSRLAGVYNEQFF. Drawing the rest from reference TRBV5-1 and TRBJ2-1, the complete variable domain is KAGVTQTPRYLIKTRGQQVTLSCSPISGHRSVSWYQQTPGQGLQFLFEYFSETQRNKGNFPGRFSGRQFSNSRSEMNVSTLELGDSALYLCASSSRLAGVYNEQFFGPGTRLTVL.

The genes are TRBV2 and TRBJ1-4; TRBD1 matches 11 bases. The V gene end was trimmed by 4 bases and the J gene end by 7 bases; junction bases not matched to a gene: 2. In germline, CDR1 is SNHLY, CDR2 FYNNEI. This CDR3 region has 14 residues. The CDR3 protein is CASSGGQGGEKLFF. The CDR3 DNA reads TGTGCCAGCAGTGGGGGACAGGGGGGTGAAAAACTGTTTTTT.

The chain joins TRBV9 to TRBJ2-3; 7 nucleotides match TRBD2. The V segment lost 4 bases and the J segment 4 bases; nucleotides outside the gene matches: 12. The CDR3 is 16 amino acids. Germline V gives CDR1 SGDLS, CDR2 YYNGEE. The DNA of the CDR3 is TGTGCCAGCAGCCCCCTGCCGGGCGGGAGTTCAGATACGCAGTATTTT. This translates into CASSPLPGGSSDTQYF.

The rearrangement uses TRBV28 and TRBJ1-1; the match to TRBD1 covers 8 bases. The CDR3 totals 13 residues. The V gene end was trimmed by 6 bases and the J gene end by 5 bases; junction bases not matched to a gene: 5. Germline CDR1 and CDR2: MDHEN and SYDVKM. The CDR3 is CASRMTGETEAFF. CDR3 bases: TGTGCCAGCAGGATGACAGGGGAGACTGAAGCTTTCTTT.

This chain connects TRBV4-3 to TRBJ2-2; the D gene is possibly TRBD1 (5 bases). V gave up 2 bases and J gave up 1 base, with 8 bases separating them. The CDR3 is 15 residues long. Germline V gives CDR1 LGHNA, CDR2 YSLEER. The chain's CDR3 is CASSQMTVNTGELFF. The CDR3 region has the DNA TGCGCCAGCAGCCAAATGACAGTGAACACCGGGGAGCTGTTTTTT.

V and J are TRBV7-9 and TRBJ2-1; the match to TRBD2 covers 7 bases. V lost 3 bases to trimming and J lost 7 bases; unmatched junction nucleotides: 9. The CDR3 contains 15 residues. The germline CDR1 and CDR2 sequences are SEHNR and FQNEAQ (reference sequence). The CDR3 sequence: CASSFGLEGRNEQFF. Written as DNA, the CDR3 is TGTGCCAGCAGCTTCGGACTAGAGGGTCGGAATGAGCAGTTCTTC. The full variable domain, completed using reference TRBV7-9 and TRBJ2-1, is DTGVSQNPRHKITKRGQNVTFRCDPISEHNRLYWYRQTLGQGPEFLTYFQNEAQLEKSRLLSDRFSAERPKGSFSTLEIQRTEQGDSAMYLCASSFGLEGRNEQFFGPGTRLTVL.

The chain combines TRBV7-9 with TRBJ2-5, with D possibly TRBD1 on 6 matching bases. The length of the CDR3 is 15 residues. V was clipped by 5 bases and J by 5 bases, with 18 bases between them. Germline V gives CDR1 SEHNR, CDR2 FQNEAQ (reference sequence). This CDR3 is CASSPPGVERETQYF. The CDR3 DNA sequence: TGTGCCAGCAGCCCTCCAGGGGTGGAGCGGGAGACCCAGTACTTC.

The chain couples TRBV5-4 to TRBJ2-1, with 9 bases fitting TRBD2. Germline-derived CDR1 and CDR2 are SGHNT and YYREEE (reference sequence). The CDR3 consists of 13 residues. Trimming cost V 4 bases and J 10 bases; bases outside gene matches: 6. CDR3 sequence (DNA): TGTGCCAGCAGCCTAGGTAGCGGGAGAGAGCAGTTCTTC. Amino acids: CASSLGSGREQFF.

This rearrangement joins TRBV6-1 to TRBJ1-2, with D possibly TRBD1 on 6 matching bases. The CDR3 is made up of 13 amino acids. The germline V gene encodes CDR1 MNHNS and CDR2 SASEGT. The V end was cut by 8 bases, the J end by 3 bases, with 13 bases between. The CDR3 protein is CASGGGRDYGYTF. CDR3 nucleotides: TGTGCCAGCGGCGGGGGCAGGGACTATGGCTACACCTTC.

This clone came up once. The genes are TRBV10-3 and TRBJ2-3, with TRBD1 matching over 9 bases. The CDR3 spans 13 residues. Unmatched junction bases numbered 4, after V lost 7 bases and J lost 5 bases. Per germline, CDR1 ENHRY and CDR2 SYGVKD. The CDR3 loop reads CAIKGQGGDTQYF. Here the CDR3 DNA reads TGTGCCATCAAGGGACAGGGTGGAGATACGCAGTATTTT.

The chain has TRBV19 and TRBJ2-5; 7 nucleotides align to TRBD2. The ends lost 3 bases at V and 1 base at J; junction bases unmatched: 8. The CDR3 covers 16 residues. The germline V gene has CDR1 LNHDA and CDR2 SQIVND (reference sequence). Here the CDR3 reads CASSIGGLVGQETQYF. The CDR3 coding sequence is TGTGCCAGTAGTATCGGCGGACTAGTAGGCCAAGAGACCCAGTACTTC.

As for this clone: A read error may produce the germline difference seen at one junction end. This chain links TRBV7-7 with TRBJ2-3; TRBD2 matches 10 bases. CDR1 is SSHAT, CDR2 FNYEAQ, per germline (reference sequence). This CDR3 region has 16 residues. CDR3 sequence: CASSPKTSGSTDTQYF. For the CDR3, the DNA is TGTGCTAGCAGCCCAAAGACTAGCGGGAGCACAGATACGCAGTATTTT.

This sequence joins TRBV7-9 and TRBJ1-3, with 7 bases identical to TRBD1. Per the germline V gene, CDR1 is SEHNR and CDR2 is FQNEAQ (reference sequence). With 5 bases clipped from V and 2 bases from J, the junction kept 3 bases outside the gene matches. The CDR3 totals 14 residues. The CDR3 sequence is CASSHGTAGNTIYF. Written as DNA, the CDR3 is TGTGCCAGCAGCCACGGGACAGCTGGAAACACCATATATTTT.

This chain joins TRBV5-4 and TRBJ2-7; TRBD2 aligns across 9 bases. Germline CDR1 is SGHNT and CDR2 is YYREEE (reference sequence). The V gene end was trimmed by 2 bases and the J gene end by 2 bases; junction bases not matched to a gene: 2. This CDR3 has 14 residues. The CDR3 loop is CASSFSGRTYEQYF. DNA of the CDR3: TGTGCCAGCAGCTTTAGCGGGAGAACCTACGAGCAGTACTTC.

The chain joins TRBV5-6 to TRBJ1-5; D is perhaps TRBD1 (6 bases). Per germline, CDR1 SGHDT and CDR2 YYEEEE. Trimming took 0 bases from V and 6 from J, leaving 10 bases between them. This CDR3 has 14 amino acids. The CDR3 spells CASSLARGAQPQHF. CDR3 DNA sequence: TGTGCCAGCAGCTTGGCCAGGGGAGCTCAGCCCCAGCATTTT.

In its sample, this clone was seen once. The chain links TRBV7-2 to TRBJ1-4; tentatively, D is TRBD1 (5 bases). CDR3 length: 12 residues. With 5 bases removed from V and 11 bases from J, the gap between germline ends came to 12 bases. Looked up from germline, CDR1 is SGHTA and CDR2 is FQGNSA. The CDR3 DNA sequence: TGTGCCAGCAGCCCGCGGAGGGGTAAACTGTTTTTT. Protein sequence: CASSPRRGKLFF.

The chain uses TRBV5-6 and TRBJ2-7; no firm D call. Germline V gene lookup returns CDR1 SGHDT and CDR2 YYEEEE. CDR3 length equals 15 residues. V lost 1 base and J 5 bases, leaving 16 bases between the germline ends. CDR3 loop: CASSLISSLGDEQYF. In DNA form, the CDR3 reads TGTGCCAGCAGCTTGATCTCGAGTCTCGGTGACGAGCAGTACTTC.